The 18 T cell receptor beta chains below all came from one sample that was sequenced in a study of T cells after somatic rescue of genetic block. The repertoire was sequenced with immunoSEQ multiplex PCR; TCRdb's copy has only in-frame clones and lacks some. The data hold roughly 65,000 clones, with around 92% observed a single time. Source material: peripheral blood mononuclear cells (PBMCs). All receptors derive from a man aged 35 to 55.

The V call is TRBV19, the J call TRBJ1-2; TRBD1 agrees at 8 bases. The V gene end was trimmed by 8 bases and the J gene end by 8 bases; junction bases not matched to a gene: 16. This CDR3 spans 15 amino acids. The germline gives CDR1 LNHDA, CDR2 SQIVND (reference sequence). CDR3 in amino acids: CASGSGSGPGGGYTF. In DNA form, the CDR3 reads TGTGCCAGTGGATCGGGGTCTGGGCCAGGGGGCGGCTACACCTTC.

This clone has a single count. One end of the junction does not line up with germline, which may come from a read error. The chain carries TRBV7-7 and TRBJ2-5, with D unclear. From germline, CDR1 is SSHAT and CDR2 FNYEAQ (reference sequence). The CDR3 runs to 14 residues. CDR3: CASSLRNSRETQYF. The CDR3 DNA sequence: TGTGCTAGCAGCTTAAGGAACAGTAGAGAGACCCAGTACTTC.

This clone appeared a single time. V is TRBV14 and J is TRBJ2-2; D gene ambiguous. Germline V gene data show CDR1 as SGHDN and CDR2 as FVKESK. The CDR3 is 13 amino acids. The V and J ends lost 3 bases and 5 bases respectively, with 7 bases between them. The CDR3 spells CASSHRTTGELFF. CDR3 sequence (DNA): TGTGCCAGCAGCCACAGAACGACCGGGGAGCTGTTTTTT.

This clone was seen a single time. The gene calls are TRBV28 and TRBJ1-2, with 8 bases aligning to TRBD1. J was trimmed by 0 bases and V by 10 bases; bases with no gene match: 4. Per germline, CDR1 MDHEN and CDR2 SYDVKM. The CDR3 has 13 amino acids. CDR3 loop: CATGTGPNYGYTF. CDR3 DNA sequence: TGTGCCACCGGGACAGGCCCTAACTATGGCTACACCTTC.

V gene TRBV18 combines with J gene TRBJ2-3, with D perhaps matching TRBD2 (5 bases). V was trimmed by 3 bases and J by 4 bases, leaving 11 bases between them. This CDR3 has 14 amino acids. CDR1 and CDR2 from the germline V gene are KGHSH and LQKENI. The CDR3 coding sequence is TGTGCCAGCTCACCCGGGAATCTGCCAGATACGCAGTATTTT. As protein: CASSPGNLPDTQYF.

This clone was detected only a few times. The gene calls are TRBV7-6 and TRBJ2-5; 10 bases match TRBD2. V shed 5 bases, J shed 1 base, and the junction held 7 bases outside the gene matches. The CDR3 runs 16 residues. The germline V gene encodes CDR1 SGHVS and CDR2 FNYEAQ. DNA for the CDR3: TGTGCCAGCAGCCGCGGACTAGCGGAATCCCAAGAGACCCAGTACTTC. Its protein product is CASSRGLAESQETQYF.

This chain uses TRBV18 with TRBJ2-1; the match to TRBD2 covers 11 bases. The CDR3 length is 15 residues. The V segment lost 2 bases and the J segment 4 bases; nucleotides outside the gene matches: 1. Germline V gene data show CDR1 as KGHSH and CDR2 as LQKENI. DNA of the CDR3: TGTGCCAGCTCACCAACTAGCGGGGGATACAATGAGCAGTTCTTC. This codes for CASSPTSGGYNEQFF.

V is TRBV4-1 and J is TRBJ2-1, with D perhaps TRBD2 (6 bases). Germline V gene data show CDR1 as MGHRA and CDR2 as YSYEKL. V was cut by 0 bases and J by 4 bases, with 13 bases left in between. This CDR3 has 16 residues. The CDR3 is CASSQEKLAGYNEQFF. The CDR3 nucleotides are TGCGCCAGCAGCCAAGAAAAACTAGCAGGTTACAATGAGCAGTTCTTC.

The J gene is TRBJ2-7, the V gene TRBV2; D possibly uses TRBD1 or TRBD2 (6 bases each). This CDR3 comprises 15 residues. Trimming took off 1 base at V and 3 bases at J, with 13 bases between the two ends. Germline loops: CDR1 SNHLY, CDR2 FYNNEI. The CDR3 sequence is CASSEGGAAFYEQYF. DNA for the CDR3: TGTGCCAGCAGTGAAGGGGGGGCGGCCTTCTACGAGCAGTACTTC. The full variable domain, with the rest looked up from reference TRBV2 and TRBJ2-7, is EPEVTQTPSHQVTQMGQEVILRCVPISNHLYFYWYRQILGQKVEFLVSFYNNEISEKSEIFDDQFSVERPDGSNFTLKIRSTKLEDSAMYFCASSEGGAAFYEQYFGPGTRLTVT.

The chain has TRBV19 and TRBJ1-2, with 8 bases matching TRBD1. Germline values: CDR1 LNHDA, CDR2 SQIVND (reference sequence). The CDR3 runs 17 residues. The V gene end was trimmed by 5 bases and the J gene end by 3 bases; junction bases not matched to a gene: 14. The CDR3 region has the DNA TGTGCCAGTAGTCCGCTAGCCCCAGGGGGCCAGGACTATGGCTACACCTTC. The encoded protein is CASSPLAPGGQDYGYTF.

The chain couples TRBV18 to TRBJ2-7, with 9 bases that match TRBD2. The germline V gene encodes CDR1 KGHSH and CDR2 LQKENI. The CDR3 sequence is 15 residues long. Losses at the gene ends were 5 bases for V and 0 bases for J; bases not matched to a gene: 5. CDR3 residues: CASSSTSGSSYEQYF. CDR3 sequence (DNA): TGTGCCAGCTCATCAACTAGCGGGTCCTCCTACGAGCAGTACTTC.

This clone was seen a handful of times. V and J are TRBV5-1 and TRBJ2-1, with D possibly being TRBD2 (7 bases). V dropped 1 base and J dropped 6 bases, with 11 bases sitting between them. CDR1 SGHRS and CDR2 YFSETQ come from the germline V gene. The CDR3 is 14 amino acids. The CDR3, as DNA: TGCGCCAGCAGCTTGAGCGGGACAATCAATGAGCAGTTCTTC. Translation gives CASSLSGTINEQFF.

This sequence joins TRBV7-9 and TRBJ1-5, with D possibly matching TRBD1 (6 bases). Germline V lookup: CDR1 SEHNR, CDR2 FQNEAQ (reference sequence). V lost 5 bases, J lost 4 bases, and 12 bases lay in between. This CDR3 contains 14 residues. In nucleotides, the CDR3 is TGTGCCAGCAGCCAAGGGGGGTCAAATCAGCCCCAGCATTTT. It translates to CASSQGGSNQPQHF. The full variable domain, with the rest looked up from reference TRBV7-9 and TRBJ1-5, is DTGVSQNPRHKITKRGQNVTFRCDPISEHNRLYWYRQTLGQGPEFLTYFQNEAQLEKSRLLSDRFSAERPKGSFSTLEIQRTEQGDSAMYLCASSQGGSNQPQHFGDGTRLSIL.

This clone was detected only a few times. This rearrangement joins TRBV15 to TRBJ2-6; TRBD2 is a possible D gene (5 bases). Trimming pared 0 bases from V and 3 bases from J, leaving 6 bases between. Germline V gives CDR1 LNHNV, CDR2 YYDKDF (reference sequence). The CDR3 contains 15 residues. CDR3 in amino acids: CATSREADGANVLTF. As DNA, the CDR3 is TGTGCCACCAGCAGAGAAGCGGATGGGGCCAACGTCCTGACTTTC.

The J gene is TRBJ1-5, the V gene TRBV4-1, with a possible D match to TRBD1 (5 bases). The V gene lost 0 bases and the J gene lost 4 bases, with 10 bases spanning the gap. This CDR3 is 15 amino acids long. The V gene's germline CDR1 is MGHRA and CDR2 YSYEKL. DNA for the CDR3: TGCGCCAGCAGCCAAGATCGGGGCCGAAATCAGCCCCAGCATTTT. Translated, it gives CASSQDRGRNQPQHF.

The chain is built from TRBV28 and TRBJ2-7; 9 nucleotides agree with TRBD1. The CDR3 consists of 16 residues. In germline, CDR1 is MDHEN, CDR2 SYDVKM. Trimming removed 5 bases from V and 0 bases from J; junction bases left unmatched: 8. The CDR3 spells CASSAPGQGFSYEQYF. In DNA, the CDR3 is TGTGCCAGCAGTGCCCCGGGACAGGGATTCTCCTACGAGCAGTACTTC. Full variable domain (missing parts from reference TRBV28 and TRBJ2-7): DVKVTQSSRYLVKRTGEKVFLECVQDMDHENMFWYRQDPGLGLRLIYFSYDVKMKEKGDIPEGYSVSREKKERFSLILESASTNQTSMYLCASSAPGQGFSYEQYFGPGTRLTVT.

The V gene is TRBV11-2, the J gene TRBJ1-3; D remains ambiguous. The CDR3 covers 13 residues. Trimming pared 3 bases from V and 6 bases from J, leaving 9 bases between. The germline V gene has CDR1 SGHAT and CDR2 FQNNGV. The CDR3 is CASSLRAANTIYF. CDR3 nucleotide sequence: TGTGCCAGCAGCTTGAGGGCGGCAAACACCATATATTTT.

V usage is TRBV5-1 and J usage is TRBJ2-3, with 7 bases lining up with TRBD2. The germline V gene has CDR1 SGHRS and CDR2 YFSETQ. V gave up 1 base and J gave up 4 bases; unmatched junction bases: 6. This CDR3 has 15 amino acids. This CDR3 is CASSLSSGNADTQYF. CDR3 nucleotide sequence: TGCGCCAGCAGCTTGTCCAGCGGGAACGCAGATACGCAGTATTTT. Full variable domain (remainder filled in from reference TRBV5-1 and TRBJ2-3): KAGVTQTPRYLIKTRGQQVTLSCSPISGHRSVSWYQQTPGQGLQFLFEYFSETQRNKGNFPGRFSGRQFSNSRSEMNVSTLELGDSALYLCASSLSSGNADTQYFGPGTRLTVL.